This T cell receptor beta chain comes out of a study of blood T cell repertoires in COVID-19. Germline V CDR1 and CDR2: SEHNR, FQNEAQ (reference sequence). CDR3 size: 13 residues. Deletions cut 7 bases from V and 2 bases from J, with 8 bases between. Participants' own reports of clinical history determined their cohort assignment. Sequencing was performed with immunoSEQ multiplex PCR; in TCRdb, only in-frame clones are kept and a portion is missing. The sample consists of around 150,000 clones, nearly 80% of them appearing once. The V and J genes are TRBV7-9 and TRBJ2-2; D unresolved. The sequencing sample was made of PBMCs or T cells enriched from blood (not recorded which). This receptor was obtained from a woman aged 45-59 years who had recovered from COVID-19. In DNA form, the CDR3 reads TGTGCCAGCACCATTTATAACACCGGGGAGCTGTTTTTT. Translated: CASTIYNTGELFF. Complete variable domain (other parts from reference TRBV7-9 and TRBJ2-2): DTGVSQNPRHKITKRGQNVTFRCDPISEHNRLYWYRQTLGQGPEFLTYFQNEAQLEKSRLLSDRFSAERPKGSFSTLEIQRTEQGDSAMYLCASTIYNTGELFFGEGSRLTVL.